This T cell receptor beta chain was sequenced during a study of cytomegalovirus exposure and HLA in healthy donors (dated by TCRdb to about 2017). For the wider study: In an earlier analysis of fewer than 750 of the donors, roughly 300 Gb of sequence data and 90 million to 120 million unique TCR beta sequences from 150 million to 200 million T cells were reported. About 330 gigabases of sequencing data and around 90 million unique TCR sequences made up an early release that covered under 750 HLA-typed donors. Among the approximately 430 genotyped donors, about 83% belonged to the genetic ancestry cluster associated with self-reported Caucasian donors. The study aimed to test whether cataloging public T cell receptors could reveal signatures of past pathogen exposure. The study used immunosequencing to profile the T cell repertoires of approximately 650 subjects and linked those repertoires to cytomegalovirus serostatus. In addition to the first cohort of approximately 670 subjects, a separate validation cohort of approximately 130 different subjects was used. To predict cytomegalovirus infection status, the study brought together high-throughput TCR immunosequencing, statistical association of individual TCRs with disease status, and machine learning. In a later analysis, previously published TCR beta repertoires from 550 to 750 donors were re-analyzed and high-resolution HLA genotyping was added so that TCR occurrence patterns could be studied. The later analysis used no new phenotypic data to find candidate immune exposures, relying instead on TCR beta sequences and their occurrence across donors. An earlier analysis of fewer than 700 of the donors applied high-throughput TCR beta sequencing to assess whether each TCR beta V gene segment acted as functional or pseudogenic. Donor age, sex, ethnicity and CMV serostatus were compiled together with the repertoire data. In a later genetic analysis, genome-wide SNP genotypes for 398 of the 666 donors were used, and that subset was treated as a discovery cohort. All discovery cohort repertoires had been generated using a single sequencing platform. HLA typing covered class I and class II loci at four-digit resolution. The number of donors typed differed by locus, with roughly 629-640 for A, B, C, DRB1 and DQB1, around 500 for DQA1, 606 for DPA1, and some 440 for DPB1. Several DR-DQ haplotypes were treated as single units for association and clustering because of strong linkage in the cohort. Among 398 genotyped donors of the cohort, an average of 235,054 unique TCR beta nucleotide sequences were sequenced per donor, roughly 20% of them non-productive.

General study outcomes and caveats: In an earlier analysis of 450 to 750 of the donors, most TCR beta V segments appeared in productive rearrangements about 87% or about 30% of the time, broadly matching IMGT annotations. Some IMGT-functional V segments, including TRBV6-2 and TRBV6-3, could not be distinguished by the 87-base-pair reads and were therefore excluded. In vitro tests confirmed that a few of the cytomegalovirus-associated TCR beta chains recognize cytomegalovirus antigens. Most TCR sequences were observed very rarely across donors, whereas some public TCRs were present in many individuals. According to a later analysis, most CMV-associated TCR beta chains appeared to be HLA-restricted, and the HLA associations seemed to be driven largely by CMV exposure. Because HLA typing was unavailable for some donors at each locus, only the typed subset was used in association tests. In both the original and validation cohorts, the classifier was reported to diagnose cytomegalovirus status with high specificity and sensitivity. A total of fewer than 200 TCR beta chains were listed by the study as associated with cytomegalovirus. A further reported finding was that TCR beta sequences accurately predicted the HLA-A and HLA-B alleles for most subjects in the first cohort. Specific HLA alleles were associated with roughly 17,000 TCR beta sequences at a false discovery rate of 0.05 in a later analysis. Linkage disequilibrium might explain the correlated functional status among segregating V segments, but an unknown experimental factor could not be ruled out. In this cohort, only TCR beta chains were sequenced, and detectable features were limited by the absence of alpha or paired-chain data. V-gene and J-gene trimming of TCR beta chains was associated with a missense DCLRE1C variant in a later genetic analysis, and the association was replicated in an independent cohort. According to a later analysis, parvovirus B19, influenza, CMV and Epstein-Barr virus appeared linked to several top co-occurrence clusters. A cluster of highly shared sequence variants was judged likely to be a technical artifact of the sequencing pipeline. CMV serostatus was the only immune exposure information available for the cohort. According to a later analysis, TCR association rates differed among HLA loci, with DRB1 alleles showing the most associated TCRs and HLA-C alleles showing the fewest. Strong co-occurrence of HLA alleles, especially DR and DQ, made assigning TCR associations to individual alleles difficult. According to a later genetic analysis, donors in an Asian-associated ancestry cluster had fewer N-insertions in productive TCRs than the approximately 700-donor mean. The authors suggested that the approach could potentially be generalized to other disease states and immunological phenotypes. Seventeen rarely observed V segments, including chromosome 9 orphons, were excluded from the earlier analysis of several hundred of the donors because counts were too low. Compared with equally common non-associated chains, HLA-associated TCR beta chains in a later analysis were more clonally expanded and had lower generation probabilities. Roughly uniform sequencing depth across donors was assumed in presence/absence analyses, although this assumption may not hold.

CDR1 SGHKS and CDR2 YYEKEE are derived from the germline V gene (reference sequence). The CDR3 covers 15 residues, taking in both the cysteine and the phenylalanine. Here the CDR3 DNA is all that survives: 45 bases in frame from base 1. Trimming costs V 3 bases and J 3 bases, and their ends lie 12 bases apart. The library was generated by the immunoSEQ multiplex PCR assay. The multiplex PCR relied on a mix of 60 forward primers for TCR Vbeta segments and 13 reverse primers for TCR Jbeta segments. A multiplex PCR assay on genomic DNA amplified the CDR3 region of rearranged TCR beta genes. Amplified TCR beta libraries were sequenced as 87-base-pair reads on the Illumina HiSeq System. For the original study's pipeline: Across the 670 or so repertoires, a later analysis counted approximately 83 million unique TCR beta chains, some 11 million of which were shared by at least two donors. A nearest-neighbor algorithm error-corrected the raw reads and collapsed the reads into unique sequences, merging closely related sequences to remove PCR and sequencing errors. Alignment of CDR3 sequences to IMGT reference sequences was used to assign V, D and J gene segments. For a sequence to be retained, at least a six-nucleotide match to both a V gene segment and a J gene segment was required. A rearrangement counted as productive if the CDR3 had no stop codons and remained in frame with V and J, and every other rearrangement counted as non-productive. CDR3 was defined by IMGT convention, running from the second conserved V-encoded cysteine to the conserved J-encoded phenylalanine. The earlier analysis of 450 to 750 of the donors excluded any sequence lacking an unambiguous match to a single V gene segment. In an earlier analysis of roughly 500 of the donors, V segments were called functional above 56.7% productive rearrangements and were called segregating when the between-donor standard deviation exceeded 5%. To diagnose cytomegalovirus status from the catalog of TCR beta chain sequences, a statistical classification framework was built. V and J gene assignment, in a later analysis, came from comparing TCR nucleotide sequences with IMGT/GENE-DB human TR gene sequences. A later analysis assigned CDR3 sequences and most-parsimonious VDJ recombination scenarios with the TCRdist pipeline. In a later analysis, every TCR beta chain was defined by the combination of its CDR3 amino acid sequence and its V-gene family, and reads without a unique V-gene family were dropped. To address suspected cross-contamination and a sequencing artifact, a later analysis removed roughly 580 highly shared, low-generation-probability nucleotide sequences. In a later analysis, a clonal expansion index was calculated for each public chain from normalized within-repertoire ranks of inferred template counts. In a later analysis, generation probabilities were computed using a VDJ recombination model fitted to out-of-frame rearrangements, and the results were checked against IGoR. In a later analysis, TCR-TCR, TCR-HLA and TCR-CMV co-occurrence was scored with hypergeometric tests, and a repertoire-size bias correction was applied to TCR pairs. A later analysis estimated false discovery rates by permuting HLA or CMV assignments 20 times. In a later analysis, co-occurring TCRs were grouped using DBSCAN, with TCRdist sequence similarity added in when clustering inside HLA-allele-positive subsets. Repertoires with fewer than 30,000 or more than 120,000 public chains were left out of co-occurrence clustering, as were a few repertoires with anomalous nucleotide sharing. TCRdb obtained this table from immuneACCESS and retained in-frame rearrangements with V and J assigned. These tables miss some clones; where compared with another copy, unresolved V genes account for less than half of the shortfall, and the remainder is unexplained. D and trimming come from the DNA, and the V and J calls and clone size come from that table. This sample's listing comprises about 110,000 clones. 3.7% of the sample rests with the top ten.

In total, just over 650 healthy bone marrow donors made up the cohort. At the time of sampling, all cohort members were nominally healthy, though unrecorded immune exposures were likely present. The donor was CMV seronegative and was included in the group of about 350 seronegative cohort members. Each donor provided a peripheral blood sample, and peripheral blood mononuclear cells were used for TCR beta sequencing. The Qiagen DNeasy Blood Extraction Kit was used to extract genomic DNA from the blood cell samples. Worth noting for this clone: Its target antigen remains unknown.

Recombination joined TRBV5-5 with TRBJ2-2; 6 matching bases give a weak D call of TRBD1. Sequenced: PBMCs. The TCR comes from a young man in good health and CMV-seronegative. The sequenced DNA is TGTGCCAGCAGCTCCGGACAGCGGTACACCGGGGAGCTGTTTTTT. This is translated as CASSSGQRYTGELFF.